Given below is one T cell receptor beta chain in context. Antigen: not known. This entry belongs to a study of OX40 agonist ivuxolimab in advanced cancers. About the research overall: Allowance was made for prior anti-PD-1, anti-PD-L1 or anti-CTLA-4 therapy, and around 41% had some. Three patients, one with hepatocellular carcinoma and two with cutaneous melanoma, responded partially. Findings and limits, study-wide: Nonresponders included some who also had low normalized T-cell clonal expansion.

CDR3 length: 15 residues. Unmatched junction bases numbered 6, after V lost 5 bases and J lost 8 bases. CDR1 is SGHAT and CDR2 is FQNNGV in the germline V gene. Repertoires were generated with immunoSEQ multiplex PCR, while TCRdb's copy carries only in-frame clones and drops some. This sample has about 54,000 clones, with 70% to 80% found just once. This chain connects TRBV11-2 to TRBJ2-1; 13 bases are a match to TRBD2. The receptor was isolated from an adult with an advanced solid tumor such as melanoma, head and neck, liver or kidney cancer. The material was CD4+ or CD8+ T cells sorted from blood, obtained in a trial of the OX40 agonist ivuxolimab. CDR3 DNA sequence: TGTGCCAGCAGCCAACTAGCGGGAGGGCCGTATGAGCAGTTCTTC. As protein: CASSQLAGGPYEQFF.